One T cell receptor beta chain is described in this entry. Its antigen is currently unknown. Germline assignment: CDR1 WNHNN and CDR2 SYGVQD (reference sequence). The CDR3 runs 15 residues. Trimming cost V 2 bases and J 1 base, with 11 bases left between them. This sample's time point: week 35, safety follow-up. It was 300 ug of mutant IDH1 20-mer peptide that made up each vaccine dose, given with topical imiquimod. Vaccinations, eight in total, occurred in weeks 1, 3, 5, 7, 11, 15, 19, 23. The sample is drawn from a study of a mutant IDH1 vaccine in newly diagnosed glioma. About the research overall: First vaccine doses came 4-6 weeks after radiotherapy alone, or with temozolomide cycles.

Study-wide points: Pseudoprogression looked unconnected to shifts in top peripheral T cell clonotypes.

Assay: immunoSEQ multiplex PCR; the TCRdb copy retains only in-frame clones and omits some. This sample has about 50,000 clones, with 85% to 95% found just once. The sample consisted of PBMCs, taken from a glioma patient whose treatment included an IDH1 peptide vaccine. This receptor was obtained from a man aged 50-59 years with glioma. The genes are TRBV10-1 and TRBJ1-1; D gene uncertain. The CDR3 DNA is TGCGCCAGCAGTGAGAGTCTACACCCGAACACTGAAGCTTTCTTT. This codes for CASSESLHPNTEAFF.